This T cell receptor (beta chain) was recovered during a study of blood T cell repertoires in COVID-19. TCRdb's table, derived via immunoSEQ multiplex PCR, lists solely in-frame clones and lacks some. The sample carries around 160,000 clones, over 70% recorded once. V lost 4 bases to trimming and J lost 10 bases, with 15 bases between them. The germline gives CDR1 LGHDT, CDR2 YNNKEL (reference sequence). CDR3 length equals 13 residues. This clone was picked up one time. The clonotype was recovered from a woman aged 60-70 years who had recovered from COVID-19. This sequence joins TRBV3-1 (or the pseudogene TRBV3-2) and TRBJ2-3; perhaps TRBD1 as D (5 bases). Sequencing used PBMCs or T cells enriched from blood (not recorded which). This CDR3 is CASSPPGTGAQYF. CDR3 DNA sequence: TGTGCCAGCAGCCCTCCCGGTACAGGTGCGCAGTATTTT.